The 17 T cell receptor beta chains below come from one sample, sequenced in a study of blood T cell repertoires in COVID-19. This table comes from immunoSEQ multiplex PCR, and its TCRdb copy is limited to in-frame clones, with some not included. The sample consists of about 300,000 clones, nearly 90% of them appearing once. Sequenced material: peripheral blood. The origin of the receptors is a young man with active or convalescent COVID-19.

The chain carries TRBV10-1 and TRBJ2-1; D is uncertain. Germline V gene data show CDR1 as WNHNN and CDR2 as SYGVQD (reference sequence). The CDR3 is 13 amino acids. V lost 6 bases, J lost 0 bases, and 6 bases lay in between. CDR3 sequence: CASSRSSYNEQFF. The CDR3 bases are TGCGCCAGCAGCAGAAGCTCCTACAATGAGCAGTTCTTC.

The V gene is TRBV6-1, the J gene TRBJ2-1, with 7 nucleotides matching TRBD2. V lost 2 bases to trimming and J lost 0 bases; unmatched junction nucleotides: 4. The CDR3 has 16 residues. Germline V lookup: CDR1 MNHNS, CDR2 SASEGT. The CDR3 DNA reads as TGTGCCAGCAGTGAAAAGCGGGGTGGCTCCTACAATGAGCAGTTCTTC. It translates to CASSEKRGGSYNEQFF.

This chain links TRBV9 with TRBJ2-3; 9 positions agree with TRBD2. The CDR3 spans 15 residues. After removal of 2 bases from V and 2 bases from J, the junction contained 3 bases not matched to a gene. CDR1 and CDR2 (germline): SGDLS, YYNGEE. CDR3 nucleotide sequence: TGTGCCAGCAGCGTTTTAGCGGGGGACACAGATACGCAGTATTTT. It translates to CASSVLAGDTDTQYF.

The chain joins TRBV11-3 to TRBJ2-3; 9 bases align to TRBD2. After removal of 8 bases from V and 0 bases from J, the junction contained 9 bases not matched to a gene. The CDR3 length is 16 residues. Germline-derived CDR1 and CDR2 are SGHNT and YENEEA. Written as DNA, the CDR3 is TGTGCCAGCCAAAAATCCCTAGCGGGGAGCACAGATACGCAGTATTTT. Its translation is CASQKSLAGSTDTQYF.

This chain connects TRBV9 to TRBJ1-3; 8 nucleotides agree with TRBD1. The germline V gene encodes CDR1 SGDLS and CDR2 YYNGEE. There are 15 residues in the CDR3. V dropped 3 bases and J dropped 4; count of bases not matched to a gene: 6. The CDR3 region is CASSAGGAGGNTIYF. DNA of the CDR3: TGTGCCAGCAGCGCAGGGGGCGCGGGAGGAAACACCATATATTTT.

In this sample, this clone turned up once. The chain joins TRBV5-1 to TRBJ1-5; 7 nucleotides match TRBD1. J lost 0 bases, V lost 4 bases, and 4 bases had no gene match. The CDR3 has 15 residues. The germline gives CDR1 SGHRS, CDR2 YFSETQ. CDR3 in amino acids: CASSITGDSNQPQHF. The DNA of the CDR3 is TGCGCCAGCAGCATAACAGGGGATAGCAATCAGCCCCAGCATTTT.

The rearrangement links TRBV7-2 to TRBJ1-4; unclear D gene. The CDR3 covers 13 residues. CDR1 SGHTA and CDR2 FQGNSA come from the germline V gene. V shed 0 bases and J shed 10 bases, with 9 bases lying between them. The chain's CDR3 is CASSLALSLKLFF. The CDR3 coding sequence is TGTGCCAGCAGCTTAGCCCTAAGCCTAAAACTGTTTTTT.

This clone was seen repeatedly, ten times or more. The rearrangement joins TRBV2 to TRBJ2-7; 7 bases align to TRBD1. Germline V gene data show CDR1 as SNHLY and CDR2 as FYNNEI. J gave up 2 bases and V 6 bases, and 7 bases lay outside the gene matches. The CDR3 sequence is 14 residues long. The CDR3 sequence: CASRDRDRTYEQYF. CDR3 DNA: TGTGCCAGCAGAGACCGGGACAGAACCTACGAGCAGTACTTC. Complete variable domain (other parts from reference TRBV2 and TRBJ2-7): EPEVTQTPSHQVTQMGQEVILRCVPISNHLYFYWYRQILGQKVEFLVSFYNNEISEKSEIFDDQFSVERPDGSNFTLKIRSTKLEDSAMYFCASRDRDRTYEQYFGPGTRLTVT.

The V gene is TRBV5-1, the J gene TRBJ2-4, with no clear D. Trimming shortened V by 4 bases and J by 0 bases, and 11 bases separated the two germline ends. This CDR3 is built from 15 residues. The germline V gene encodes CDR1 SGHRS and CDR2 YFSETQ. The CDR3 DNA follows: TGCGCCAGCAGCATGGGTTCCGTAGCCAAAAACATTCAGTACTTC. It is translated as CASSMGSVAKNIQYF. The complete variable domain, with remaining parts taken from reference TRBV5-1 and TRBJ2-4, reads KAGVTQTPRYLIKTRGQQVTLSCSPISGHRSVSWYQQTPGQGLQFLFEYFSETQRNKGNFPGRFSGRQFSNSRSEMNVSTLELGDSALYLCASSMGSVAKNIQYFGAGTRLSVL.

This clone was seen a handful of times. The chain carries TRBV2 and TRBJ1-1; D ambiguous. The germline V gene encodes CDR1 SNHLY and CDR2 FYNNEI. The CDR3 runs to 12 residues. V dropped 3 bases and J dropped 10 bases, with 12 bases sitting between them. The CDR3 nucleotides read TGTGCCAGCAGTGACGAGATTGAGGGAGCTTTCTTT. Translation: CASSDEIEGAFF.

J is TRBJ2-3 and V is TRBV5-1; 9 nucleotides agree with TRBD1. Looked up from germline, CDR1 is SGHRS and CDR2 is YFSETQ. With V trimmed by 3 bases and J by 2 bases, 7 bases remained unmatched. The CDR3 has 16 residues. The CDR3 sequence is CASSSRTGDSTDTQYF. Written as DNA, the CDR3 is TGCGCCAGCAGCTCGCGGACAGGGGACTCCACAGATACGCAGTATTTT.

V is TRBV7-9 and J is TRBJ2-1; D gene ambiguous. CDR3 length equals 14 residues. In germline, CDR1 is SEHNR, CDR2 FQNEAQ (reference sequence). V lost 1 base and J 2 bases, leaving 6 bases between the germline ends. The CDR3 reads CASSLGLAYNEQFF. DNA for the CDR3: TGTGCCAGCAGCTTAGGGCTGGCCTACAATGAGCAGTTCTTC.

This chain links TRBV5-6 with TRBJ1-2; 8 bases fit TRBD1. The CDR3 runs 14 residues. The germline CDR1 and CDR2 sequences are SGHDT and YYEEEE. V shed 2 bases and J 4 bases; nucleotides not matched to a gene: 4. CDR3 residues: CASSLQGVRYGYTF. The CDR3 DNA sequence: TGTGCCAGCAGCTTACAGGGGGTGCGCTATGGCTACACCTTC.

The chain couples TRBV7-2 to TRBJ1-5; the match to TRBD1 covers 7 bases. With V trimmed by 2 bases and J by 5 bases, 6 bases remained unmatched. CDR1 is SGHTA and CDR2 is FQGNSA in the germline V gene. The CDR3 has 15 amino acids. The CDR3 nucleotides are TGTGCCAGCAGCTTATACGGGACAGCGCATCAGCCCCAGCATTTT. This encodes CASSLYGTAHQPQHF. Full variable domain (rest looked up from reference TRBV7-2 and TRBJ1-5): GAGVSQSPSNKVTEKGKDVELRCDPISGHTALYWYRQSLGQGLEFLIYFQGNSAPDKSGLPSDRFSAERTGGSVSTLTIQRTQQEDSAVYLCASSLYGTAHQPQHFGDGTRLSIL.

This clone was seen once. V gene TRBV5-6 combines with J gene TRBJ2-7; D remains ambiguous. Germline V gene sequence: CDR1 SGHDT, CDR2 YYEEEE. The CDR3 is 13 amino acids. V was shortened by 1 base and J by 2 bases, with 7 bases between the two germline ends. The CDR3: CASSLPGTYEQYF. The CDR3 DNA reads as TGTGCCAGCAGCTTGCCAGGCACCTACGAGCAGTACTTC.

CDR3 residues: CASSEGTGWTYEQYF. In DNA form, the CDR3 reads TGTGCCAGCAGTGAAGGGACAGGGTGGACCTACGAGCAGTACTTC. The chain carries TRBV25-1 and TRBJ2-7; TRBD1 aligns across 9 bases. The CDR3 consists of 15 residues. J lost 2 bases, V lost 2 bases, and 4 bases had no gene match. Germline CDR1 reads MGHDK; CDR2 reads SYGVNS.

The J gene is TRBJ2-5, the V gene TRBV7-2, with D tentatively TRBD2 (6 bases). V lost 0 bases and J 8 bases, leaving 10 bases between the germline ends. Germline CDR1 SGHTA, CDR2 FQGNSA. This CDR3 is built from 13 residues. Here the CDR3 reads CASSLAASATQYF. CDR3 sequence (DNA): TGTGCCAGCAGCTTAGCTGCTAGCGCTACCCAGTACTTC.